Below, one T cell receptor beta chain is given with its context. This clone was observed once. Its antigen target is currently unknown. No clone much larger than this one lies a single base away; base qualities are absent. This sample was taken from a study of graft-versus-host responses after intestinal transplantation (dated by TCRdb to the early 2020s). Background on the whole study: Multivisceral, liver-intestinal, or isolated intestinal transplants were received by the recipients. Every recipient was given anti-thymocyte globulin induction, followed by 2 to 4 years of maintenance tacrolimus and steroids. After intestinal transplantation, graft-versus-host and host-versus-graft alloreactive T cell clones in the graft, circulation and bone marrow were tracked using bulk TCR-beta CDR3 sequencing. Alloreactive clones were identified by sequencing pre-transplant mixed lymphocyte reaction products and comparing these products with unstimulated pre-transplant donor and recipient T cells. The cohort enrolled about two dozen intestinal transplant recipients, one of whom was a retransplant, and a few patients without pretransplant specimens were excluded. Donor T cell macrochimerism was defined as a peak of at least 4% donor T cells among recipient peripheral blood mononuclear cells. Samples from a few later patients were sequenced in-house on an Illumina MiSeq with MiXCR processing rather than by the commercial service. Paper-wide results and their limitations: Peak levels of circulating GvH clones were associated with declines in HvG clones early after transplant. The relatively low number and heterogeneity of intestinal transplant patients limited the conclusions. GvH clones were detected in recipient bone marrow, and some of these GvH clones were observed earlier in ileal mucosa or blood, consistent with an intestinal mucosal origin. Patients with donor T cell macrochimerism had high GvH to HvG T cell clonal ratios in their allografts.

From the germline V gene (reference sequence), CDR1 is LNHDA and CDR2 is SQIVND. The CDR3 goes from the cysteine to the phenylalanine over 16 residues. The read is trimmed to its CDR3 DNA, 48 bases read in frame from base 1. V is clipped by 0 bases and J by 3 bases, and the sequence between their germline boundaries is 12 bases long. Library construction relied on the immunoSEQ multiplex PCR assay. High-throughput TCR-beta CDR3 sequencing of genomic DNA from most patients was performed by Adaptive Biotechnologies. Concerning the study's data processing: Adaptive's ImmunoSEQ software supplied the TCR sequencing data for 18 patients, while MiXCR and VDJtools were used to process a few other patients. CDR3 nucleotide sequences shared by donor and recipient were removed because the origin of these sequences could not be assigned. At least 2-fold expansion over unstimulated cells and a minimum CFSE-low frequency of 0.002% (template counts) or 0.001% (read counts) were required for clones to be classified as alloreactive. Clones detected in sequenced pre-transplant spleen, lymph node, or MLR CFSE-low populations of the donor or recipient were defined as mappable. Cumulative frequency of alloreactive clones was calculated as a percentage of all sequences weighted by copy number. TCRdb holds this immuneACCESS table with in-frame rearrangements only. Some clones are missing; in checked studies, unresolved V genes explain under half, and the rest has no known cause. V and J calls and clone size are given by that table; D and trimming were obtained from the DNA. The sample table holds around 15,000 clones, of which about three fifths were seen once. 9.5% to 15% of the sample is held by the ten biggest clonotypes.

To isolate intraepithelial and lamina propria lymphocytes from graft specimens, dithiothreitol, EDTA incubations and collagenase D digestion were used. Bulk TCR-beta sequencing was performed on serial intestinal graft biopsy specimens collected as late as 600 days after transplant. The sequence was collected from a human patient who received an intestinal transplant, so some T cells may come from the graft donor. This sample comprised ileum tissue, obtained 524 days after transplant. This chain is built from TRBV19 and TRBJ1-3, and possibly TRBD1, on 6 matching bases. The bases are TGTGCCAGTAGTATAGATGCCAGGGGATTTGGAAACACCATATATTTT. Its protein reads: CASSIDARGFGNTIYF.